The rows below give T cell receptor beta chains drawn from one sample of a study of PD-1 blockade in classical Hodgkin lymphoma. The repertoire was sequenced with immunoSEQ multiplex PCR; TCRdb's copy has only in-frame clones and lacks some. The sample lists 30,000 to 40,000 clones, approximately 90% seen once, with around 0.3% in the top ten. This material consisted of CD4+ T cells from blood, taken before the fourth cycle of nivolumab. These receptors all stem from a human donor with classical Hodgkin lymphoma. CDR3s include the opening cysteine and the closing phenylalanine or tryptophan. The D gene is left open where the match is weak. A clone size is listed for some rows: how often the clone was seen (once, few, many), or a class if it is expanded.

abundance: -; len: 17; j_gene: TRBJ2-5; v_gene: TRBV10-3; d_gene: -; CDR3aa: CAISEGTTGIGGETQYF; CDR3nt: TGTGCCATCAGTGAGGGGACGACAGGGATTGGGGGGGAGACCCAGTACTTC
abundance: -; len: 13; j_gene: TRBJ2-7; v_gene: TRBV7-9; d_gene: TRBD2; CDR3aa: CASSWTSPGEQYF; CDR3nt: TGTGCCAGCAGCTGGACTAGTCCGGGCGAGCAGTACTTC
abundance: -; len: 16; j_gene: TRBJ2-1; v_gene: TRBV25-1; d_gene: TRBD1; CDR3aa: CASSDTTGGSYNEQFF; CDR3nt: TGTGCCAGCAGTGATACGACAGGGGGCTCCTACAATGAGCAGTTCTTC
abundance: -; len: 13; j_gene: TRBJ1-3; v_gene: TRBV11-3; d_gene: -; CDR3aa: CASSGGPGNTIYF; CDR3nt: TGTGCCAGCAGCGGTGGGCCGGGAAACACCATATATTTT
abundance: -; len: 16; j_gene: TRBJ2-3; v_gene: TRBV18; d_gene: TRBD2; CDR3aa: CASSPRTSGSTDTQYF; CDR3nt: TGTGCCAGCTCACCCCGGACTAGCGGGAGCACAGATACGCAGTATTTT
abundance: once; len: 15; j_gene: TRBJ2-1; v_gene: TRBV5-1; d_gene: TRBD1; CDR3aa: CASSSGGQERNEQFF; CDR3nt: TGCGCCAGCAGCTCAGGGGGACAGGAAAGGAATGAGCAGTTCTTC
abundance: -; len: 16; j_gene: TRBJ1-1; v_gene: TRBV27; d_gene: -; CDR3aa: CASSSLTGVFATEAFF; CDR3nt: TGTGCCAGCAGTTCGCTGACAGGCGTTTTTGCTACTGAAGCTTTCTTT
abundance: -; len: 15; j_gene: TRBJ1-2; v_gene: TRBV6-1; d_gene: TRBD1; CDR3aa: CASIQQGAYRYGYTF; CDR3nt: TGTGCCAGCATTCAACAGGGGGCTTACCGCTATGGCTACACCTTC
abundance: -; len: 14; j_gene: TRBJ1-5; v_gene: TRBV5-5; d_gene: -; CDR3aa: CASSADLAGQPQHF; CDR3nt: TGTGCCAGCAGCGCCGACCTGGCCGGGCAGCCCCAGCATTTT
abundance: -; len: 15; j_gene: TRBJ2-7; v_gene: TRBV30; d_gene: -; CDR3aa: CAWSIGVASSYEQYF; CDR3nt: TGTGCCTGGAGTATAGGGGTAGCGAGTTCCTACGAGCAGTACTTC
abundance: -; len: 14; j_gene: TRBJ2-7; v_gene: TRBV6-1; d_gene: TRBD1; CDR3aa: CASTGQGSSYEQYF; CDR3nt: TGTGCCAGTACCGGACAGGGAAGCTCCTACGAGCAGTACTTC
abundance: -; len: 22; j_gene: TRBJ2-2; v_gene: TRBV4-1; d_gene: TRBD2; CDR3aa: CASSQVAGGIGEVLAVAGELFF; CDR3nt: TGCGCCAGCAGCCAAGTAGCAGGCGGGATAGGGGAAGTACTAGCGGTCGCCGGGGAGCTGTTTTTT
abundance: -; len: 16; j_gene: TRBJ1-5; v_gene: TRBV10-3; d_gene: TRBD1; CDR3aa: CATRGSPDRGNQPQHF; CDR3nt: TGTGCCACTAGGGGGTCTCCGGACAGGGGTAATCAGCCCCAGCATTTT
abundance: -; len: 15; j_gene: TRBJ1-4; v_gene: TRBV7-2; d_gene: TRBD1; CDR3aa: CASSMQGGTNEKLFF; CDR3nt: TGTGCCAGCAGCATGCAGGGGGGCACTAATGAAAAACTGTTTTTT
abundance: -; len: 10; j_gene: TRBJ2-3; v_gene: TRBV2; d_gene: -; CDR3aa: CASNTDTQYF; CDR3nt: TGTGCCAGCAATACAGATACGCAGTATTTT
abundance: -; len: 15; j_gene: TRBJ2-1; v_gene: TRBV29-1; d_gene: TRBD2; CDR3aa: CSVNVFGTSNNEQFF; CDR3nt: TGCAGCGTTAACGTTTTCGGGACTAGCAACAATGAGCAGTTCTTC
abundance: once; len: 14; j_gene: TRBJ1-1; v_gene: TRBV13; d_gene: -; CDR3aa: CASSLIGRPYEAFF; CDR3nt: TGTGCCAGCAGCTTAATCGGCAGGCCATATGAAGCTTTCTTT
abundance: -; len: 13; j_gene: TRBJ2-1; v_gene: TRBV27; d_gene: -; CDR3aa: CASSSTFEGEQFF; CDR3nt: TGTGCCAGCAGTTCCACCTTTGAAGGTGAGCAGTTCTTC
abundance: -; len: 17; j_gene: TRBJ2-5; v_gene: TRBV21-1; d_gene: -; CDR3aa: CASSPRTSGRTEETQYF; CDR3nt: TGTGCCAGCAGCCCCCGGACTAGCGGGAGGACCGAAGAGACCCAGTACTTC
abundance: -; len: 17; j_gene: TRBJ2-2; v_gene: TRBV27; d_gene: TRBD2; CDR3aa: CASMKRLAGGNTGELFF; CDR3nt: TGTGCCAGCATGAAACGACTAGCGGGAGGGAACACCGGGGAGCTGTTTTTT
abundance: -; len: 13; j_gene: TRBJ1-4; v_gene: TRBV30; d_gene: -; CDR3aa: CAWTGGEDEKLFF; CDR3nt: TGTGCCTGGACCGGGGGAGAGGATGAAAAACTGTTTTTT
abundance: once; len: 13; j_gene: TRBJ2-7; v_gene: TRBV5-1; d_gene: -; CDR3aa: CASSTPDPYEQYF; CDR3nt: TGCGCCAGCAGCACGCCGGACCCCTACGAGCAGTACTTC
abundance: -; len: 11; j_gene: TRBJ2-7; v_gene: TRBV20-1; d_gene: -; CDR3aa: CSAGPTGEQYF; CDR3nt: TGCAGTGCCGGCCCTACAGGAGAGCAGTACTTC
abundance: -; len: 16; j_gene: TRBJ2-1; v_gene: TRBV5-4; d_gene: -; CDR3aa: CASSSAFPVGYNEQFF; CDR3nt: TGTGCCAGCAGCTCCGCGTTCCCCGTAGGGTACAATGAGCAGTTCTTC
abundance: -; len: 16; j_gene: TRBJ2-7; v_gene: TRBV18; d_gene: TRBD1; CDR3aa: CASSPTRQGSSYEQYF; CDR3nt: TGTGCCAGCTCACCCACTCGACAGGGCAGCTCCTACGAGCAGTACTTC
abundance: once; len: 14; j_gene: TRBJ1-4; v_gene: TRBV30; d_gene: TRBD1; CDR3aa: CAWSSGQGNEKLFF; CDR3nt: TGTGCCTGGAGTTCCGGACAGGGTAATGAAAAACTGTTTTTT
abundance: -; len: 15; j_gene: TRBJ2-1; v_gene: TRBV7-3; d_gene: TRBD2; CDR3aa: CASSLTTSDHNEQFF; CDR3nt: TGTGCCAGCAGCTTAACTACTAGCGACCACAATGAGCAGTTCTTC
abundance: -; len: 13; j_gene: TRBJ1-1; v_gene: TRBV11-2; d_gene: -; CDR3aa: CASSLDVGREAFF; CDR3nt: TGTGCCAGCAGCTTAGATGTCGGGCGTGAAGCTTTCTTT
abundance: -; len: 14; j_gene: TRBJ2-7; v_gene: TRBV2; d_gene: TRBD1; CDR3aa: CASSPGTGSYEQYF; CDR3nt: TGTGCCAGCAGCCCAGGGACAGGGAGCTACGAGCAGTACTTC
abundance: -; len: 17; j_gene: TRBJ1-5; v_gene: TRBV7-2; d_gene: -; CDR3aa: CASSHPFDRFGNQPQHF; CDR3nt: TGTGCCAGCAGCCACCCATTCGACAGATTTGGCAATCAGCCCCAGCATTTT
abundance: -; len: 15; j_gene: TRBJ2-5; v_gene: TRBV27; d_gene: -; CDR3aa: CASSSHGKSGETQYF; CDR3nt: TGTGCCAGCAGTTCACACGGGAAAAGCGGGGAGACCCAGTACTTC
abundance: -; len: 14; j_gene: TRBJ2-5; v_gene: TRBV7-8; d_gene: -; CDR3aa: CASSSRQAQETQYF; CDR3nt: TGTGCCAGCAGCTCCCGACAGGCCCAAGAGACCCAGTACTTC
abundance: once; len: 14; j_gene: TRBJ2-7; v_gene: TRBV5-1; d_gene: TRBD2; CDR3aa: CASSLRGLEDEQYF; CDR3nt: TGCGCCAGCAGCTTACGGGGACTAGAGGACGAGCAGTACTTC
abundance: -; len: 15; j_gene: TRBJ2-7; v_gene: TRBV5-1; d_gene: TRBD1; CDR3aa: CASTTHPGQGYEQYF; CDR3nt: TGCGCCAGCACCACACACCCGGGACAGGGGTATGAGCAGTACTTC
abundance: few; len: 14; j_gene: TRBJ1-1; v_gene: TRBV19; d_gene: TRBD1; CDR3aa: CASRLQGASTEAFF; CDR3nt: TGTGCCAGTAGGTTACAGGGGGCTTCGACTGAAGCTTTCTTT
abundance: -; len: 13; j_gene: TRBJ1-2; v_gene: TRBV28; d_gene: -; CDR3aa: CASRRGGDLSYTF; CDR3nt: TGTGCCAGCAGGAGAGGGGGGGATTTGAGCTACACCTTC
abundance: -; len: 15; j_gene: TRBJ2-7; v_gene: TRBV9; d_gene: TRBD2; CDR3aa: CASSVTSGRTGEQYF; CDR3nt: TGTGCCAGCAGCGTAACTAGCGGGAGAACGGGGGAGCAGTACTTC
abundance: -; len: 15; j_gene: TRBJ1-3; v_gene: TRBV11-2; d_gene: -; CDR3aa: CASSLGTAPLSTIYF; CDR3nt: TGTGCCAGCAGCTTAGGTACGGCCCCCCTGAGCACCATATATTTT
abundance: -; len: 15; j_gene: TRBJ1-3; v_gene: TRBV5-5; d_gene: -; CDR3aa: CASSLDGASGNTIYF; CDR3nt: TGTGCCAGCAGCTTGGATGGGGCCTCTGGAAACACCATATATTTT
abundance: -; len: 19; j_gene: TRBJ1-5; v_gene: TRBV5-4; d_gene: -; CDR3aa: CASSPDSQTDTLFNQPQHF; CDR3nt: TGTGCCAGCAGCCCCGATAGCCAGACAGACACCCTTTTCAATCAGCCCCAGCATTTT
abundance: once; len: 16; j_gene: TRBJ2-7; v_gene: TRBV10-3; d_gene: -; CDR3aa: CAIRDPDGSLSYEQYF; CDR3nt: TGTGCCATCAGAGACCCCGACGGCTCACTCTCCTACGAGCAGTACTTC
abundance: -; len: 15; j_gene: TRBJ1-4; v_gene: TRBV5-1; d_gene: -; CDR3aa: CASSSLTRGNEKLFF; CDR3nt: TGCGCCAGCAGCTCGCTCACAAGGGGTAATGAAAAACTGTTTTTT
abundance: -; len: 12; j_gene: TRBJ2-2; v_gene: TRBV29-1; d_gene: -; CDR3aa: CSVERRWRELFF; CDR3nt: TGCAGCGTTGAACGTCGGTGGCGGGAGCTGTTTTTT
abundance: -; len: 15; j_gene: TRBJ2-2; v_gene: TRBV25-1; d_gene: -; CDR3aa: CASSDPGRPTGELFF; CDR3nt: TGTGCCAGCAGTGACCCGGGACGCCCGACCGGGGAGCTGTTTTTT